Following are 29 T cell receptor beta chains from one sample sequenced in a study of blood T cell repertoires in COVID-19. Measured with immunoSEQ multiplex PCR; TCRdb has only the in-frame clones, and not every one. In the table there are approximately 300,000 clones, around 83% of which are singletons. Sequenced input: peripheral blood. These receptors were collected from a woman aged 45 to 65 with acute or convalescent COVID-19.

This clone came up once. The rearrangement links TRBV24-1 to TRBJ2-3; D is perhaps TRBD1 (5 bases). Trimming shortened V by 3 bases and J by 0 bases, and 12 bases separated the two germline ends. This CDR3 has 16 amino acids. Per the germline V gene, CDR1 is KGHDR and CDR2 is SFDVKD. The CDR3 DNA follows: TGTGCCACCAGTGATGTGCGGACAACTAGCACAGATACGCAGTATTTT. This encodes CATSDVRTTSTDTQYF.

The chain links TRBV7-2 to TRBJ1-1, with TRBD1 identical over 7 bases. This CDR3 is built from 12 residues. The germline V gene has CDR1 SGHTA and CDR2 FQGNSA. J gave up 10 bases and V 1 base, and 3 bases lay outside the gene matches. The CDR3 region has the DNA TGTGCCAGCAGCTTAGTTCGACAGGGAGCTTTCTTT. As protein: CASSLVRQGAFF.

The V and J genes are TRBV5-4 and TRBJ2-1; 7 positions match TRBD2. Germline CDR1 and CDR2: SGHNT and YYREEE (reference sequence). Unmatched junction bases numbered 3, after V lost 0 bases and J lost 3 bases. The CDR3 is 15 amino acids. This chain's CDR3 is CASSLGGSIYNEQFF. The CDR3 DNA is TGTGCCAGCAGCTTGGGCGGGAGCATCTACAATGAGCAGTTCTTC.

V is TRBV5-1 and J is TRBJ2-4; a possible D gene is TRBD2 (5 bases). Trimming removed 0 bases at V and 0 bases at J, with 10 bases between. Per germline, CDR1 SGHRS and CDR2 YFSETQ. The CDR3 has 16 amino acids. The CDR3 spells CASSLGGQLAKNIQYF. The DNA of the CDR3 is TGCGCCAGCAGCTTGGGAGGGCAACTAGCCAAAAACATTCAGTACTTC.

The J gene is TRBJ2-7, the V gene TRBV3-1 (or the pseudogene TRBV3-2), with TRBD1 matching over 9 bases. This CDR3 has 14 residues. Per germline, CDR1 LGHDT and CDR2 YNNKEL (reference sequence). V gave up 4 bases and J gave up 6 bases; unmatched junction bases: 7. The CDR3 nucleotides are TGTGCCAGCAGCCTAGGACAGGGGCCCTCCGAGCAGTACTTC. Translating it yields CASSLGQGPSEQYF.

The rearrangement uses TRBV6-2 or TRBV6-3 and TRBJ2-2; D gene unclear. Germline V lookup: CDR1 MNHEY, CDR2 SVGEGT. V dropped 2 bases and J dropped 8 bases, with 3 bases sitting between them. The CDR3 spans 11 residues. In DNA, the CDR3 is TGTGCCAGCAGTTACCTGGGGGAGCTGTTTTTT. Translation: CASSYLGELFF.

The J gene is TRBJ2-7, the V gene TRBV21-1; whether TRBD2, the table's D call, matches the DNA was not checked. TRBV21-1 counts as a pseudogene. The CDR3 length is 16 residues. The CDR3 coding sequence is TGTGCCAGCAGCTCCCCTAACGGGGGGCAATATGGCGAGCAGTACTTC. Protein: CASSSPNGGQYGEQYF.

V and J are TRBV6-5 and TRBJ1-5; the match to TRBD1 covers 11 bases. V dropped 7 bases and J dropped 7; count of bases not matched to a gene: 6. Germline lookup yields CDR1 MNHEY and CDR2 SVGAGI. The CDR3 sequence is 14 residues long. The CDR3 DNA sequence: TGTGCCAGCAAGAAGGACAGGGGGCCCCAGCCCCAGCATTTT. Amino acid sequence: CASKKDRGPQPQHF.

This sequence joins TRBV6-6 and TRBJ2-7; 14 bases agree with TRBD2. CDR1 is MNHNY and CDR2 is SVGAGI in the germline V gene (reference sequence). Losses at the gene ends were 5 bases for V and 4 bases for J; bases not matched to a gene: 4. This CDR3 contains 15 residues. The CDR3 nucleotides are TGTGCCAGCAGTCCTAGGACTAGCGGGGGGTACGAGCAGTACGTC. It specifies CASSPRTSGGYEQYV.

This clone was observed a single time. V and J are TRBV6-2 or TRBV6-3 and TRBJ2-1; 8 bases match TRBD1. The CDR3 extends over 17 amino acids. Germline trimming cut 0 bases from V and 8 bases from J; bases unmatched to any gene: 12. Germline V CDR1 and CDR2: MNHEY, SVGEGT. The CDR3 loop reads CASSYSQGRGRRDEQFF. The CDR3 coding sequence is TGTGCCAGCAGTTACTCGCAGGGCAGGGGGCGCAGAGATGAGCAGTTCTTC.

V gene TRBV7-2 combines with J gene TRBJ2-2; D might be TRBD2 (7 bases). CDR3 length: 15 amino acids. V was trimmed by 1 base and J by 5 bases, leaving 11 bases between them. CDR1 is SGHTA, CDR2 FQGNSA, per germline. The CDR3 nucleotides read TGTGCCAGCAGCTTAGGGGGGCGGGAGACCGGGGAGCTGTTTTTT. Its translation: CASSLGGRETGELFF.

This clone is a singleton in its sample. This chain joins TRBV6-4 and TRBJ1-2; D call uncertain. Trimming shortened V by 7 bases and J by 3 bases, and 15 bases separated the two germline ends. This CDR3 contains 14 residues. Germline V lookup: CDR1 MRHNA, CDR2 SNTAGT. The DNA for the CDR3 is TGTGCCAGCAACGACCTGGGCTTGGACTATGGCTACACCTTC. Its translation is CASNDLGLDYGYTF.

A few counts support this clone. This chain connects TRBV7-2 to TRBJ1-6, with D tentatively TRBD1 (6 bases). Germline-derived CDR1 and CDR2 are SGHTA and FQGNSA. The CDR3 contains 14 residues. V was cut by 4 bases and J by 6 bases, with 10 bases left in between. The CDR3 region is CASSSQGPNSPLHF. The CDR3 coding sequence is TGTGCCAGCAGCTCACAGGGCCCTAATTCACCCCTCCACTTT. Full variable domain (missing parts from reference TRBV7-2 and TRBJ1-6): GAGVSQSPSNKVTEKGKDVELRCDPISGHTALYWYRQSLGQGLEFLIYFQGNSAPDKSGLPSDRFSAERTGGSVSTLTIQRTQQEDSAVYLCASSSQGPNSPLHFGNGTRLTVT.

V and J are TRBV5-6 and TRBJ2-7, with 9 bases aligning to TRBD1. The CDR3 is 14 amino acids. J lost 2 bases, V lost 5 bases, and 5 bases had no gene match. Germline values: CDR1 SGHDT, CDR2 YYEEEE. CDR3 loop: CASSPGQGPYEQYV. CDR3 nucleotides: TGTGCCAGCAGTCCGGGACAGGGACCCTACGAGCAGTACGTC.

This chain uses TRBV11-1 with TRBJ2-1; TRBD2 is a possible D gene (6 bases). Trimming took off 0 bases at V and 9 bases at J, with 15 bases between the two ends. CDR3 size: 15 residues. The germline CDR1 and CDR2 sequences are SGHAT and FQDESV (reference sequence). CDR3 protein: CASSLAGAGGGEQFF. CDR3 DNA: TGTGCCAGCAGCTTAGCCGGAGCGGGCGGTGGTGAGCAGTTCTTC. Drawing the rest from reference TRBV11-1 and TRBJ2-1, the complete variable domain is EAEVAQSPRYKITEKSQAVAFWCDPISGHATLYWYRQILGQGPELLVQFQDESVVDDSQLPKDRFSAERLKGVDSTLKIQPAELGDSAMYLCASSLAGAGGGEQFFGPGTRLTVL.

This clone was recorded many times. The chain uses TRBV4-1 and TRBJ2-2, with 13 positions matching TRBD2. Germline values: CDR1 MGHRA, CDR2 YSYEKL. This CDR3 region has 16 residues. The junction had 2 bases not matched to a gene; V was cut back by 4 bases and J by 3 bases. The CDR3 bases are TGCGCCAGCAGCCGAACTAGCGGGGGGGACACCGGGGAGCTGTTTTTT. Translating it yields CASSRTSGGDTGELFF.

This chain joins TRBV7-9 and TRBJ1-1; TRBD1 matches 10 bases. The CDR3 runs to 15 residues. The junction had 6 bases not matched to a gene; V was cut back by 3 bases and J by 5 bases. Germline V gives CDR1 SEHNR, CDR2 FQNEAQ (reference sequence). As DNA, the CDR3 is TGTGCCAGCAGCTTTAGGACAGGGGGAGGTACTGAAGCTTTCTTT. This encodes CASSFRTGGGTEAFF.

This chain joins TRBV25-1 and TRBJ2-5, with 8 bases lining up with TRBD1. Germline loops: CDR1 MGHDK, CDR2 SYGVNS. With 3 bases clipped from V and 4 bases from J, the junction kept 10 bases outside the gene matches. The CDR3 runs to 16 residues. CDR3 residues: CASSDVGQGDRETQYF. DNA of the CDR3: TGTGCCAGCAGTGACGTTGGACAGGGTGATAGAGAGACCCAGTACTTC.

The J gene is TRBJ1-1, the V gene TRBV12-3 or TRBV12-4; no firm D call. The CDR3 loop spans 13 amino acids. Trimming took off 5 bases at V and 11 bases at J, with 18 bases between the two ends. The CDR3 loop reads CASSHYSGLGAFF. CDR3 coding DNA: TGTGCCAGCAGTCATTACTCGGGGTTGGGTGCTTTCTTT.

V gene TRBV27 combines with J gene TRBJ1-2; 7 nucleotides line up with TRBD1. In germline, CDR1 is MNHEY, CDR2 SMNVEV (reference sequence). V gave up 3 bases and J gave up 4 bases; unmatched junction bases: 8. CDR3 length: 15 amino acids. The CDR3 spells CASSLQGGIGYGYTF. CDR3 DNA: TGTGCCAGCAGTTTGCAGGGGGGAATTGGCTATGGCTACACCTTC.

The chain joins TRBV11-2 to TRBJ1-1, with no clear D. Trimming took off 5 bases at V and 5 bases at J, with 15 bases between the two ends. The CDR3 consists of 14 residues. Germline V gene lookup returns CDR1 SGHAT and CDR2 FQNNGV. CDR3 in DNA: TGTGCCAGCAGCCCGCAGACTCTTGGGACTGAAGCTTTCTTT. This encodes CASSPQTLGTEAFF.

This clone has more than one count but fewer than ten. V is TRBV29-1 and J is TRBJ1-2; no reliable D call. Germline V gene sequence: CDR1 SQVTM, CDR2 ANQGSEA. V lost 5 bases and J 6 bases, leaving 13 bases between the germline ends. The CDR3 totals 12 residues. The CDR3 DNA is TGCAGCGTTAGATTTGGGGAGGATGGCTACACCTTC. This translates into CSVRFGEDGYTF.

This chain connects TRBV2 to TRBJ1-5; D ambiguous. V lost 4 bases and J 7 bases, leaving 14 bases between the germline ends. This CDR3 contains 14 residues. CDR1 is SNHLY and CDR2 is FYNNEI in the germline V gene. The CDR3 bases are TGTGCCAGCAGTGGACCGATGCGAGGCCAGCCCCAGCATTTT. It encodes CASSGPMRGQPQHF. The full variable domain, its missing parts supplied by reference TRBV2 and TRBJ1-5, is EPEVTQTPSHQVTQMGQEVILRCVPISNHLYFYWYRQILGQKVEFLVSFYNNEISEKSEIFDDQFSVERPDGSNFTLKIRSTKLEDSAMYFCASSGPMRGQPQHFGDGTRLSIL.

The chain uses TRBV28 and TRBJ1-6; D is undetermined. The germline V gene encodes CDR1 MDHEN and CDR2 SYDVKM. With 2 bases removed from V and 7 bases from J, the gap between germline ends came to 9 bases. The CDR3 runs to 14 residues. The CDR3 nucleotides are TGTGCCAGCAGTTTAACGCAGGAAAATTCACCCCTCCACTTT. It yields the protein CASSLTQENSPLHF.

The chain carries TRBV7-2 and TRBJ1-1, with D tentatively TRBD1 (6 bases). Germline V gene sequence: CDR1 SGHTA, CDR2 FQGNSA. The V gene lost 3 bases and the J gene lost 1 base, with 15 bases spanning the gap. This CDR3 comprises 16 residues. The CDR3, as DNA: TGTGCCAGCAGCTTGTTGGGGGCCAGCCAGAACACTGAAGCTTTCTTT. It codes for CASSLLGASQNTEAFF.

This clone appeared once. The chain combines TRBV3-1 (or the pseudogene TRBV3-2) with TRBJ2-7, with unresolved D. The germline V gene encodes CDR1 LGHDT and CDR2 YNNKEL (reference sequence). This CDR3 region has 12 residues. Between the trimmed V and J ends, which lost 1 base and 7 bases, there was a span of 8 bases. The CDR3: CASSQAGGEQYF. The CDR3 coding sequence is TGTGCCAGCAGCCAAGCCGGCGGAGAGCAGTACTTC.

This rearrangement joins TRBV30 to TRBJ2-2, with unresolved D. V was shortened by 3 bases and J by 3 bases, with 5 bases between the two germline ends. CDR1 GTSNPN and CDR2 SVGIG come from the germline V gene (reference sequence). CDR3 length equals 12 residues. CDR3 protein: CAWRDYTGELFF. CDR3 nucleotide sequence: TGTGCCTGGAGAGACTACACCGGGGAGCTGTTTTTT. Drawing the rest from reference TRBV30 and TRBJ2-2, the complete variable domain is SQTIHQWPATLVQPVGSPLSLECTVEGTSNPNLYWYRQAAGRGLQLLFYSVGIGQISSEVPQNLSASRPQDRQFILSSKKLLLSDSGFYLCAWRDYTGELFFGEGSRLTVL.

The CDR3 region is CAISEGEWGLYGEQYV. In DNA form, the CDR3 reads TGTGCCATCAGTGAGGGGGAGTGGGGTCTCTACGGCGAGCAGTACGTC. The rearrangement joins TRBV10-3 to TRBJ2-7, with D tentatively TRBD2 (5 bases). The CDR3 has 16 residues. V was clipped by 2 bases and J by 6 bases, with 20 bases between them. Germline V gene sequence: CDR1 ENHRY, CDR2 SYGVKD.

The chain combines TRBV10-3 with TRBJ1-2; 8 bases fit TRBD1. This CDR3 spans 14 amino acids. Germline V gene sequence: CDR1 ENHRY, CDR2 SYGVKD. Germline trimming cut 2 bases from V and 11 bases from J; bases unmatched to any gene: 10. CDR3 sequence: CAISEDRGESGYTF. The CDR3 DNA reads as TGTGCCATCAGTGAGGACAGGGGAGAGTCGGGGTACACCTTC.